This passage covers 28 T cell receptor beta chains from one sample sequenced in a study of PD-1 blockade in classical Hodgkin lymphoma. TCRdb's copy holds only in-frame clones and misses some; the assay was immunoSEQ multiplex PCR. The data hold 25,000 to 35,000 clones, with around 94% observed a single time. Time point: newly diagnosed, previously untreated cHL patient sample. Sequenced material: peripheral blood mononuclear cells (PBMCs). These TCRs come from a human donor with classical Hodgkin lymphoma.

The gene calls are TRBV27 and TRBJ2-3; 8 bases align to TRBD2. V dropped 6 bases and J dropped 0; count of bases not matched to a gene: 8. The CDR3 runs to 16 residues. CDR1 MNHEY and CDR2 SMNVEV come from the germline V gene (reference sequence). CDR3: CASSPLAGTSTDTQYF. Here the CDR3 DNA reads TGTGCCAGCAGCCCCCTAGCGGGCACTAGCACAGATACGCAGTATTTT.

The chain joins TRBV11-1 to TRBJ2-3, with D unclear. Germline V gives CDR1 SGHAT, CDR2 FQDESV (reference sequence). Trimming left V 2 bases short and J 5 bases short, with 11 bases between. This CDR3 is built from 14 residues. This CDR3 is CASSLKGFGDTQYF. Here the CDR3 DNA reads TGTGCCAGCAGCTTAAAGGGTTTTGGAGATACGCAGTATTTT.

The CDR3 is CASSSRQGRFNEQFF. The CDR3 bases are TGTGCCAGCAGCTCCAGACAGGGGAGGTTCAATGAGCAGTTCTTC. The V call is TRBV7-9, the J call TRBJ2-1; 8 nucleotides match TRBD1. Per germline, CDR1 SEHNR and CDR2 FQNEAQ (reference sequence). J was trimmed by 6 bases and V by 4 bases; bases with no gene match: 8. This CDR3 comprises 15 residues.

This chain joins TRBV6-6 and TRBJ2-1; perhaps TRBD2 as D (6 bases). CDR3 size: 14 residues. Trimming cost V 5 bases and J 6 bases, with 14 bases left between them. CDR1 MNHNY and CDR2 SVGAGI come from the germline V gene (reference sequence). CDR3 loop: CASSPVLGGNEQFF. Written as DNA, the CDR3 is TGTGCCAGCAGTCCTGTATTGGGGGGCAATGAGCAGTTCTTC.

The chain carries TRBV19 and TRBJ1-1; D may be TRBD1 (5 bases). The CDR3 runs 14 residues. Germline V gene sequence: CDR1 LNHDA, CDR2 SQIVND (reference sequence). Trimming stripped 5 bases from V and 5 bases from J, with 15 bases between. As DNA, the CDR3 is TGTGCCAGTAGTGTACTCCCAGGGTATACTGAAGCTTTCTTT. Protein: CASSVLPGYTEAFF.

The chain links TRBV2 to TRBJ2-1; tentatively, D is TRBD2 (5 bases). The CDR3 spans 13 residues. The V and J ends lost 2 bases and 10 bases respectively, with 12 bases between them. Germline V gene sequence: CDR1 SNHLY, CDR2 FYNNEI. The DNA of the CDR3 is TGTGCCAGCAGTGAACACCAGTCGGGGGAGCAGTTCTTC. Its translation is CASSEHQSGEQFF.

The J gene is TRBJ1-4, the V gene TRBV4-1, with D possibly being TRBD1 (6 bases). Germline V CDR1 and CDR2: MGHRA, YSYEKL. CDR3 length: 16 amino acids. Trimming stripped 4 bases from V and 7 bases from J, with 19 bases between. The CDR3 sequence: CASSPLTGQGIEKLFF. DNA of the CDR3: TGCGCCAGCAGCCCCTTGACGGGCCAGGGGATTGAAAAACTGTTTTTT.

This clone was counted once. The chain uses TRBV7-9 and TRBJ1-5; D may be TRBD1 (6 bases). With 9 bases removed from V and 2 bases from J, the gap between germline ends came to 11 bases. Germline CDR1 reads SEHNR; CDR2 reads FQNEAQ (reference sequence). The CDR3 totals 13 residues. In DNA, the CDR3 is TGTGCCAGTTCCGAGGGGGGCAATCAGCCCCAGCATTTT. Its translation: CASSEGGNQPQHF.

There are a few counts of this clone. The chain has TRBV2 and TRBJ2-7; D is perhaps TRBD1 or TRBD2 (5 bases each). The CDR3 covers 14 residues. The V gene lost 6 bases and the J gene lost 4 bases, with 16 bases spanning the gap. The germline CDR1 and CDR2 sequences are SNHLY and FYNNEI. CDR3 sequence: CASRGTVLGYEQYF. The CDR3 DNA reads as TGTGCCAGCAGGGGGACCGTCCTGGGGTACGAGCAGTACTTC.

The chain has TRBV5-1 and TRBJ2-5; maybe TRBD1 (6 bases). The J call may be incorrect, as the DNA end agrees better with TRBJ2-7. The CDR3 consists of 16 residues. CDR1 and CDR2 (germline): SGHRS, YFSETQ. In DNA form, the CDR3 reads TGCGCCAGCAGCTTGGAGGCAGGGGTAATATCCTACGAGCAGTACTTC. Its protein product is CASSLEAGVISYEQYF.

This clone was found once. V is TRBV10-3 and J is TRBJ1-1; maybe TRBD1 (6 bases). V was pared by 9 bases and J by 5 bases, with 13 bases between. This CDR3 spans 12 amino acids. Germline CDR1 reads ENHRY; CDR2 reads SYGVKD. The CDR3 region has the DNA TGTGCCATAGCAGGGGTAGGGACTGAAGCTTTCTTT. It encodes CAIAGVGTEAFF.

The CDR3 coding sequence is TGCGCCAGCAGCCAAGCCCTGCCACCTAGCAATCAGCCCCAGCATTTT. Translating gives CASSQALPPSNQPQHF. The rearrangement joins TRBV4-1 to TRBJ1-5; unclear D gene. This CDR3 has 16 residues. Germline values: CDR1 MGHRA, CDR2 YSYEKL. V was pared by 1 base and J by 0 bases, with 10 bases between.

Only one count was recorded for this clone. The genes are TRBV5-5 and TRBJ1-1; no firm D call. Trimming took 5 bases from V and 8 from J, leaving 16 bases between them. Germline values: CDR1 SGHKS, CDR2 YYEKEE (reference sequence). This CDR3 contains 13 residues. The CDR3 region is CASSLAYSQEAFF. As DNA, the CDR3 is TGTGCCAGCAGTCTCGCGTACAGCCAGGAAGCTTTCTTT.

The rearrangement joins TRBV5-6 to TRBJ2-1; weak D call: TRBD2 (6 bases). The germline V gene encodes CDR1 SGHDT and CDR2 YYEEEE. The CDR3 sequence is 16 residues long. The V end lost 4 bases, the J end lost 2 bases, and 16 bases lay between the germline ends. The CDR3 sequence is CASSPGLLVPYNEQFF. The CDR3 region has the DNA TGTGCCAGCAGCCCGGGACTGCTGGTGCCCTACAATGAGCAGTTCTTC.

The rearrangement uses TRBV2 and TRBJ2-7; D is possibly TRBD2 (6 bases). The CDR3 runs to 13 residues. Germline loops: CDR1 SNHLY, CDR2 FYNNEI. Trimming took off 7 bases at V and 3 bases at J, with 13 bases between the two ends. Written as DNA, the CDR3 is TGTGCCAGCACCGGGACTTTCTACTACGAGCAGTACTTC. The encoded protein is CASTGTFYYEQYF.

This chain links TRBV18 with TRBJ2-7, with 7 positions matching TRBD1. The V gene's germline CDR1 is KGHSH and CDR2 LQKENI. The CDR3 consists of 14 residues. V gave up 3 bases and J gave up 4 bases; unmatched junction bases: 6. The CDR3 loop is CASSPGQSNYEQYF. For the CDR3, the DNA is TGTGCCAGCTCACCGGGACAGAGCAATTACGAGCAGTACTTC.

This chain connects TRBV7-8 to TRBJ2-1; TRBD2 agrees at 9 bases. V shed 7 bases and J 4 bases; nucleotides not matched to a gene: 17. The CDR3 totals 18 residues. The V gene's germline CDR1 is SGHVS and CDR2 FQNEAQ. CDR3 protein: CASTTSRLAGSKYNEQFF. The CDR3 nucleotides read TGTGCCAGCACCACTAGTAGGCTAGCGGGGAGTAAGTACAATGAGCAGTTCTTC.

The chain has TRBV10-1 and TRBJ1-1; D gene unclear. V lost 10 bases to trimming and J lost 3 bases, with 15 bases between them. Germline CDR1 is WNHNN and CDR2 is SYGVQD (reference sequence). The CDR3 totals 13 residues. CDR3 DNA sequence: TGCGCCACCGGCCCCCAAGCGTACACTGAAGCTTTCTTT. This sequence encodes CATGPQAYTEAFF.

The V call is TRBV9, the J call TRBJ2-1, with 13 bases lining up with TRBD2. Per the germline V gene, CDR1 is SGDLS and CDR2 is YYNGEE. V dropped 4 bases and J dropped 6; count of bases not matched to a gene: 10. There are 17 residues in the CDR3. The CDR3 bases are TGTGCCAGCAGCCCCCATCCCGGGACTAGCGGGGCCAATGAGCAGTTCTTC. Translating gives CASSPHPGTSGANEQFF. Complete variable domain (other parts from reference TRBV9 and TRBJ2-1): DSGVTQTPKHLITATGQRVTLRCSPRSGDLSVYWYQQSLDQGLQFLIQYYNGEERAKGNILERFSAQQFPDLHSELNLSSLELGDSALYFCASSPHPGTSGANEQFFGPGTRLTVL.

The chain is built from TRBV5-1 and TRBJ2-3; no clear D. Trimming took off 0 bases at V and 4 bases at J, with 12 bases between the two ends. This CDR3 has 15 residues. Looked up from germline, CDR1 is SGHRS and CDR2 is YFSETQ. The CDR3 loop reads CASSLVPQASDTQYF. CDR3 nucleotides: TGCGCCAGCAGCTTGGTCCCCCAAGCGTCAGATACGCAGTATTTT.

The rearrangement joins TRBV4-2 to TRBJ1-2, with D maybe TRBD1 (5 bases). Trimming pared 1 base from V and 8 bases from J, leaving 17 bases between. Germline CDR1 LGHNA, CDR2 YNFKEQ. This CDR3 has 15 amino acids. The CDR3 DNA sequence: TGTGCCAGCAGCCAAGCTCCCCTCGGGGCGCGCGGCTACACCTTC. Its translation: CASSQAPLGARGYTF.

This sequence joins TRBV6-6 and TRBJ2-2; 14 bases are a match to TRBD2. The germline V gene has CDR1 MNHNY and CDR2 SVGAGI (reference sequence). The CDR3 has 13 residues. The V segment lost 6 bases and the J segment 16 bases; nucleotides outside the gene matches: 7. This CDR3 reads CASSRGLAGDKFF. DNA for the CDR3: TGTGCCAGCAGCCGGGGACTAGCGGGGGATAAGTTTTTT.

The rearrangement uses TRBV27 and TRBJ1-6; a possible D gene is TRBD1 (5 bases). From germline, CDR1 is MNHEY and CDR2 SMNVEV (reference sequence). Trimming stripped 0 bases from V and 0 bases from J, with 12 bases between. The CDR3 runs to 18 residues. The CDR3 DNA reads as TGTGCCAGCAGTTTATCGAGGGGCAGGAGCTCCTATAATTCACCCCTCCACTTT. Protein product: CASSLSRGRSSYNSPLHF.

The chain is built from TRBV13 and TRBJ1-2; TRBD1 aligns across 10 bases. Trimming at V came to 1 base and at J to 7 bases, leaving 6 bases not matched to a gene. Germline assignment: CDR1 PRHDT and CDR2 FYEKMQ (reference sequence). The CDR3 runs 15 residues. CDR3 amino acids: CASSLEGQGSFGYTF. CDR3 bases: TGTGCCAGCAGCTTAGAGGGACAGGGGAGTTTTGGCTACACCTTC.

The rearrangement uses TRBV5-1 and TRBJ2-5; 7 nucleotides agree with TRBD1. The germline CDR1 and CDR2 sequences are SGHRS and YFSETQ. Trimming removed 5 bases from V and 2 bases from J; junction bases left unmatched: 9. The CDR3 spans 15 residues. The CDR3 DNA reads TGCGCCAGCAGTTGGCCGACAGGGCGTCAAGAGACCCAGTACTTC. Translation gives CASSWPTGRQETQYF.

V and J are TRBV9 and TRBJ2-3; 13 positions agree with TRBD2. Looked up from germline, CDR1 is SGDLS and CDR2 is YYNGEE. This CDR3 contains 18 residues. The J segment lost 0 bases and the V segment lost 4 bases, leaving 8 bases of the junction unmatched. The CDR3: CASSSGTSGEISTDTQYF. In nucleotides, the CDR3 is TGTGCCAGCAGCTCCGGGACTAGCGGGGAGATTAGCACAGATACGCAGTATTTT.

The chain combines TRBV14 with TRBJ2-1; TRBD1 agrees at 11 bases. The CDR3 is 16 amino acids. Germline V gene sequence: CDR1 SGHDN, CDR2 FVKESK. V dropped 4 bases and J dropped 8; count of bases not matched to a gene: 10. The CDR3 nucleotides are TGTGCCAGCAGCCCAACAAGGGACAGGGGGTGGGATGAGCAGTTCTTC. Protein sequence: CASSPTRDRGWDEQFF.

CDR3 region: CASSLELNEQFF. DNA of the CDR3: TGTGCCAGCAGCTTAGAGCTCAATGAGCAGTTCTTC. J is TRBJ2-1 and V is TRBV7-9; no reliable D call. Per germline, CDR1 SEHNR and CDR2 FQNEAQ (reference sequence). V lost 1 base to trimming and J lost 6 bases, with 4 bases between them. This CDR3 region has 12 residues.